This paragraph reports one T cell receptor (beta chain). The antigen remains unidentified. This specimen belongs to a study of T cells in Graves' hyperthyroidism and ophthalmopathy. General observations from the study: The model foresaw ophthalmopathy a median about 6.1 months prior to onset. Most expanded thyroid clonotypes above 0.001 also appeared in blood.

CDR3 length: 15 residues. Germline V gene sequence: CDR1 SNHLY, CDR2 FYNNEI. V was clipped by 4 bases and J by 3 bases, with 13 bases between them. Amplification targeted TCR beta CDR3 regions from RNA transcripts. The TCR CDR3 was amplified in a first-round RT-PCR using the HTBI primer set. TCRdb called the multiplex PCR reads again in MiXCR, with one record for every CDR3 protein. The table has approximately 510,000 distinct CDR3 sequences, about 46% seen once; the top ten hold 44%. Lactation, pregnancy, other autoimmune disease or uncontrolled infection led to exclusion of patients. Each diagnosis was grounded in clinical symptoms, serum thyroxine and TRAb, thyroid ultrasound, and orbital computed tomography.

Sequenced: peripheral blood or thyroid tissue (not recorded which). V and J are TRBV2 and TRBJ1-3; the D is unclear. The origin of this receptor is an adult woman with Graves' disease, either hyperthyroidism or ophthalmopathy (not recorded which). CDR3 residues: CASSGTSRDGNTIYF. The CDR3 DNA reads as TGTGCCAGCAGTGGAACCTCCCGGGATGGAAACACCATATATTTT.